These 11 T cell receptor beta chains were sequenced from one sample in a study of CD8+ T cells in alopecia areata. Extraction and reverse transcription of RNA yielded cDNA as the sequencing template. Some clones are missing from TCRdb's copy, which holds only in-frame ones; the method was immunoSEQ multiplex PCR. The sample has about 150,000 clones, roughly 50% seen once. Sequencing was carried out using CD4+ T cells sorted from blood. These receptors were collected from a human donor with alopecia areata.

This clone was counted ten times or more. The chain joins TRBV5-1 to TRBJ2-7; tentatively, D is TRBD2 (6 bases). CDR1 and CDR2 (germline): SGHRS, YFSETQ. V was clipped by 4 bases and J by 5 bases, with 22 bases between them. The CDR3 extends over 16 amino acids. CDR3 sequence (DNA): TGCGCCAGCAGCCCCGGAGGGTTTTTGCCGGGGAACGAGCAGTACTTC. The encoded protein is CASSPGGFLPGNEQYF.

This rearrangement joins TRBV29-1 to TRBJ2-1; D call uncertain. V was clipped by 1 base and J by 7 bases, with 17 bases between them. The germline V gene has CDR1 SQVTM and CDR2 ANQGSEA. The length of the CDR3 is 15 residues. Written as DNA, the CDR3 is TGCAGCGTTGAAGCACTCAATCTTTGGGTAAATGAGCAGTTCTTC. It encodes CSVEALNLWVNEQFF.

V gene TRBV28 combines with J gene TRBJ2-7; D is uncertain. The CDR3 is 12 amino acids. V was cut by 4 bases and J by 11 bases, with 15 bases left in between. CDR1 is MDHEN and CDR2 is SYDVKM in the germline V gene. This chain's CDR3 is CASSSTEQREYF. The CDR3, as DNA: TGTGCCAGCAGTTCCACGGAACAGCGTGAGTACTTC. The full variable domain, in which reference TRBV28 and TRBJ2-7 provide the parts outside the CDR3, is DVKVTQSSRYLVKRTGEKVFLECVQDMDHENMFWYRQDPGLGLRLIYFSYDVKMKEKGDIPEGYSVSREKKERFSLILESASTNQTSMYLCASSSTEQREYFGPGTRLTVT.

The chain recombines TRBV6-5 with TRBJ2-3; no reliable D call. Germline loops: CDR1 MNHEY, CDR2 SVGAGI. V lost 6 bases and J 0 bases, leaving 7 bases between the germline ends. There are 13 residues in the CDR3. The CDR3 loop is CASRLISTDTQYF. The CDR3 DNA sequence: TGTGCCAGCAGATTGATTAGCACAGATACGCAGTATTTT.

V usage is TRBV29-1 and J usage is TRBJ1-1; D is possibly TRBD1 (5 bases). The CDR3 sequence is 13 residues long. Germline assignment: CDR1 SQVTM and CDR2 ANQGSEA. V lost 5 bases and J lost 1, with 11 bases in between. CDR3 sequence (DNA): TGCAGCGTTCGACAACAGGAGAACACTGAAGCTTTCTTT. It codes for CSVRQQENTEAFF.

The V call is TRBV29-1, the J call TRBJ1-1; D remains ambiguous. Germline-derived CDR1 and CDR2 are SQVTM and ANQGSEA. This CDR3 comprises 12 residues. Trimming left V 5 bases short and J 1 base short, with 8 bases between. The CDR3 nucleotides are TGCAGCGTTACGTTGCGGAACACTGAAGCTTTCTTT. It yields the protein CSVTLRNTEAFF.

The chain links TRBV28 to TRBJ1-1; possibly TRBD1 for D (6 bases). V was shortened by 6 bases and J by 0 bases, with 14 bases between the two germline ends. The V gene's germline CDR1 is MDHEN and CDR2 SYDVKM. This CDR3 is 15 amino acids long. CDR3 sequence reads: CASRNQDSMNTEAFF. In nucleotides, the CDR3 is TGTGCCAGCAGAAACCAGGACAGCATGAACACTGAAGCTTTCTTT. Supplemented by reference TRBV28 and TRBJ1-1, the full variable domain reads DVKVTQSSRYLVKRTGEKVFLECVQDMDHENMFWYRQDPGLGLRLIYFSYDVKMKEKGDIPEGYSVSREKKERFSLILESASTNQTSMYLCASRNQDSMNTEAFFGQGTRLTVV.

CDR3 coding DNA: TGCGCCAGCAGCCCGGGCTCAGAGGGAGATACGCAGTATTTT. Its translation: CASSPGSEGDTQYF. The chain links TRBV5-1 to TRBJ2-3; tentatively, D is TRBD2 (5 bases). CDR3 size: 14 residues. V was shortened by 4 bases and J by 5 bases, with 14 bases between the two germline ends. Germline-derived CDR1 and CDR2 are SGHRS and YFSETQ.

This chain joins TRBV29-1 and TRBJ2-4, with D perhaps given as TRBD1 or TRBD2 (6 bases each). The CDR3 runs 10 residues. Trimming shortened V by 7 bases and J by 8 bases, and 9 bases separated the two germline ends. Germline V gene data show CDR1 as SQVTM and CDR2 as ANQGSEA. CDR3 loop: CSAGGDIQYF. The CDR3 DNA reads as TGCAGCGCCGGGGGCGACATTCAGTACTTC.

The gene calls are TRBV27 and TRBJ2-3; no clear D. Germline V gives CDR1 MNHEY, CDR2 SMNVEV (reference sequence). Trimming took off 2 bases at V and 2 bases at J, with 8 bases between the two ends. This CDR3 is built from 14 residues. The CDR3 protein is CASSLDLNTDTQYF. Written as DNA, the CDR3 is TGTGCCAGCAGTTTAGACCTAAACACAGATACGCAGTATTTT.

The chain uses TRBV11-2 and TRBJ2-3, with D perhaps TRBD1 or TRBD2 (5 bases each). The CDR3 covers 13 residues. The germline V and J ends were trimmed by 6 bases and 3 bases, with 10 bases remaining between them. CDR1 is SGHAT, CDR2 FQNNGV, per germline. For the CDR3, the DNA is TGTGCCAGCAGTCGGGGCCGTACAGATACGCAGTATTTT. This gives the protein CASSRGRTDTQYF.